A single sample gave rise to the 2 T cell receptor beta chains below, sequenced in a study of T cell changes during pregnancy in multiple sclerosis. Sequenced by immunoSEQ multiplex PCR; TCRdb stores in-frame clones only, minus some. The sample carries 65,000 to 75,000 clones, 91% recorded once. Source: peripheral blood, taken in the second trimester of pregnancy. These TCRs come from a female donor with multiple sclerosis, enrolled in a pregnancy study.

This chain joins TRBV11-3 and TRBJ2-1; 7 bases align to TRBD1. Germline V gene data show CDR1 as SGHNT and CDR2 as YENEEA. The CDR3 spans 15 residues. V dropped 3 bases and J dropped 3; count of bases not matched to a gene: 5. CDR3 sequence reads: CASSFRGTNYNEQFF. CDR3 sequence (DNA): TGTGCCAGCAGCTTCAGGGGGACCAACTACAATGAGCAGTTCTTC.

This clone was counted a single time. The V and J genes are TRBV13 and TRBJ2-7; 9 bases match TRBD1. The CDR3 extends over 15 amino acids. CDR1 is PRHDT, CDR2 FYEKMQ, per germline (reference sequence). V gave up 2 bases and J gave up 2 bases; unmatched junction bases: 4. The CDR3 loop reads CASSLKDRGPYEQYF. In DNA, the CDR3 is TGTGCCAGCAGCTTAAAGGACAGGGGTCCCTACGAGCAGTACTTC.